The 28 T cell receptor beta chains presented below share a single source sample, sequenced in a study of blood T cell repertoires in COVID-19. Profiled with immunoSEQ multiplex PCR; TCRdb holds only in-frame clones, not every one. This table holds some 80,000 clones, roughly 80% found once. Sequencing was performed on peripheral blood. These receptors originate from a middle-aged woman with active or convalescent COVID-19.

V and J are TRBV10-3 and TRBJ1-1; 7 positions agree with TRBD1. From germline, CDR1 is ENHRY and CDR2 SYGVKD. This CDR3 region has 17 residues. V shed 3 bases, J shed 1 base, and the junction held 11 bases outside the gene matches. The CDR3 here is CAISDPRQGGGNTEAFF. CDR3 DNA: TGTGCCATCAGTGATCCCCGACAGGGTGGAGGGAACACTGAAGCTTTCTTT.

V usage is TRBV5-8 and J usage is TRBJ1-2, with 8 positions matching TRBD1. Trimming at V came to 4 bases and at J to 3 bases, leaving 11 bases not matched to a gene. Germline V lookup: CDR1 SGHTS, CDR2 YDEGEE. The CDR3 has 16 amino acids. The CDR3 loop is CASSPGGQGLDYGYTF. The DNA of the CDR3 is TGTGCCAGCAGCCCGGGCGGACAGGGTTTGGACTATGGCTACACCTTC.

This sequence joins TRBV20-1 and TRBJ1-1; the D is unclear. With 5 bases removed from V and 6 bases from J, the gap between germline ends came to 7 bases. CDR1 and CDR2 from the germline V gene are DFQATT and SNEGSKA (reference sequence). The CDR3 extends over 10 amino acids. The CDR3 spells CSAVRAEAFF. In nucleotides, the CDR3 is TGCAGTGCTGTCCGAGCTGAAGCTTTCTTT.

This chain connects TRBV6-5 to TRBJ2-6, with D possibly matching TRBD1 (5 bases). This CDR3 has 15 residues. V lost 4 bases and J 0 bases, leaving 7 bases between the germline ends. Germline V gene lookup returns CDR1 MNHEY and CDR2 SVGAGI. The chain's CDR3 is CASSSQGSGANVLTF. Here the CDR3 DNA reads TGTGCCAGCAGTTCTCAGGGCTCTGGGGCCAACGTCCTGACTTTC.

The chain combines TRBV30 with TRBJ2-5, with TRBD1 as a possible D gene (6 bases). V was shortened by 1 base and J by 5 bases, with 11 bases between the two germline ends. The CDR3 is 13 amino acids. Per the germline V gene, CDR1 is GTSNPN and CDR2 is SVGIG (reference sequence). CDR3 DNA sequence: TGTGCCTGGAGTGGGCAAACAGGGGAGACCCAGTACTTC. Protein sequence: CAWSGQTGETQYF.

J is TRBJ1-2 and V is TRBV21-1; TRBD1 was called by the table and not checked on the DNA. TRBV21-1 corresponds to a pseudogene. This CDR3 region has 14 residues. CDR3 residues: CASTSEGANYGYTF. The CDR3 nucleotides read TGTGCCAGCACCTCGGAGGGGGCAAATTATGGCTACACCTTC.

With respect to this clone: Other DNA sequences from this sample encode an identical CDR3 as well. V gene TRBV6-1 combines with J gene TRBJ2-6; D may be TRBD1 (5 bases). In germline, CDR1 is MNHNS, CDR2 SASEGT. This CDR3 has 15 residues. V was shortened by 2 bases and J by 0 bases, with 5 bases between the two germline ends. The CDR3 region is CASSEQGSGANVLTF. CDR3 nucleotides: TGTGCCAGCAGTGAACAGGGCTCTGGGGCCAACGTCCTGACTTTC.

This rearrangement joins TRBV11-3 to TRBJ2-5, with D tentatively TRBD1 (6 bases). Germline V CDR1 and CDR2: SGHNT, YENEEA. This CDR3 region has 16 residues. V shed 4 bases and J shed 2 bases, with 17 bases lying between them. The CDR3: CASSSGKGVKQETQYF. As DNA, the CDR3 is TGTGCCAGCAGCTCCGGAAAGGGGGTTAAACAAGAGACCCAGTACTTC.

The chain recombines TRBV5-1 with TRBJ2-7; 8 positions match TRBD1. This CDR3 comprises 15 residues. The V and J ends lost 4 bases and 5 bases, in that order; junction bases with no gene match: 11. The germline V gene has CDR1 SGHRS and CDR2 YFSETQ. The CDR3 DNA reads TGCGCCAGCAGCCAAACAGGGGGTCTAGGACACGAGCAGTACTTC. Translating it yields CASSQTGGLGHEQYF.

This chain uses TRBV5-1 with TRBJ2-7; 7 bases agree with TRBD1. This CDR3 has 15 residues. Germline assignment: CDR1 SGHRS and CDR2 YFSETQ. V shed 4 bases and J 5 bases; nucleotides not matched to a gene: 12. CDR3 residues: CASSAQGTGVDEQYF. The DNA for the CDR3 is TGCGCCAGCAGCGCACAGGGGACGGGTGTTGACGAGCAGTACTTC.

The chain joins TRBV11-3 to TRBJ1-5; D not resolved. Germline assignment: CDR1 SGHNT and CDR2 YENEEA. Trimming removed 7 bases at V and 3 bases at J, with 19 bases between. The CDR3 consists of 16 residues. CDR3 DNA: TGTGCCAGCATCCCCTGGAGGCAGCAACCCAATCAGCCCCAGCATTTT. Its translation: CASIPWRQQPNQPQHF.

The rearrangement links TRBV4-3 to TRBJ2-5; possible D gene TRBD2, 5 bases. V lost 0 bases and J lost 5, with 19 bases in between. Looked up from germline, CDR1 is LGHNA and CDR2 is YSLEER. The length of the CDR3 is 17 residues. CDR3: CASSQDSIRRSGETQYF. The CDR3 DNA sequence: TGCGCCAGCAGCCAAGATTCGATTCGGCGGTCGGGGGAGACCCAGTACTTC.

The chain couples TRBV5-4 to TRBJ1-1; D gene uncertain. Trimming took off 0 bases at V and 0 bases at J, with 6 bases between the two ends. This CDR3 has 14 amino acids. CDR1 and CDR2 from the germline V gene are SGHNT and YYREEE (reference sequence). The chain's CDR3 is CASSLEQMNTEAFF. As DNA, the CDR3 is TGTGCCAGCAGCTTGGAACAGATGAACACTGAAGCTTTCTTT.

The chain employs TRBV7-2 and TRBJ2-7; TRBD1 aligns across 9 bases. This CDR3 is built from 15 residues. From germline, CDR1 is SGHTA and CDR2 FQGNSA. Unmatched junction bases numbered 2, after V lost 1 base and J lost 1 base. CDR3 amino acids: CASSLVGQGSYEQYF. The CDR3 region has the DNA TGTGCCAGCAGCTTAGTGGGACAGGGATCCTACGAGCAGTACTTC. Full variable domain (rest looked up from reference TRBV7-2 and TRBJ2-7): GAGVSQSPSNKVTEKGKDVELRCDPISGHTALYWYRQSLGQGLEFLIYFQGNSAPDKSGLPSDRFSAERTGGSVSTLTIQRTQQEDSAVYLCASSLVGQGSYEQYFGPGTRLTVT.

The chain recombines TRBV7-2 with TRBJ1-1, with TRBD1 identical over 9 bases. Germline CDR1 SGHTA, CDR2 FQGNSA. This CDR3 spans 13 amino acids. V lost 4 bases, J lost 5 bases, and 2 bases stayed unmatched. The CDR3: CASSWTGETEAFF. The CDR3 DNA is TGTGCCAGCAGCTGGACAGGGGAGACTGAAGCTTTCTTT.

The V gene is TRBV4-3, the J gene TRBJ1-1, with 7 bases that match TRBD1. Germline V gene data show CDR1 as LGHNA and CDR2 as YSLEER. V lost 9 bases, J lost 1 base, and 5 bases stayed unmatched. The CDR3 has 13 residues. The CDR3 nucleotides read TGCGCCAGTCGGGACAGACAGAACACTGAAGCTTTCTTT. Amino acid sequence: CASRDRQNTEAFF.

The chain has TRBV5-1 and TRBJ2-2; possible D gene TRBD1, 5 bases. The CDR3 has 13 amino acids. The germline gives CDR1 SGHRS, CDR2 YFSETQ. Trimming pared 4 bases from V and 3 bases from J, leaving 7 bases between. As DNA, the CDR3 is TGCGCCAGCAGCAAACAGGACACCGGGGAGCTGTTTTTT. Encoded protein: CASSKQDTGELFF.

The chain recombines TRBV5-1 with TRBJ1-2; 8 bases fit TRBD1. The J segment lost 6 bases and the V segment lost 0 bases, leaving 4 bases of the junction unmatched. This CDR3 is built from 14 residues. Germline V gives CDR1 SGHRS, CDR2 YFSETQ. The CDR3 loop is CASSLVGQGNGYTF. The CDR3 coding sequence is TGCGCCAGCAGCTTGGTTGGACAGGGAAATGGCTACACCTTC.

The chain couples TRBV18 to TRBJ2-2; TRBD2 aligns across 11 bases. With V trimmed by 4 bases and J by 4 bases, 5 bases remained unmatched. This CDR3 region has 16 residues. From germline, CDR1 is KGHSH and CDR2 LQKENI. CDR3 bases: TGTGCCAGCTCACTAGGGACTAGCGGCCTCACCGGGGAGCTGTTTTTT. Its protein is CASSLGTSGLTGELFF. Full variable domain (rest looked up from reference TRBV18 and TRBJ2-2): NAGVMQNPRHLVRRRGQEARLRCSPMKGHSHVYWYRQLPEEGLKFMVYLQKENIIDESGMPKERFSAEFPKEGPSILRIQQVVRGDSAAYFCASSLGTSGLTGELFFGEGSRLTVL.

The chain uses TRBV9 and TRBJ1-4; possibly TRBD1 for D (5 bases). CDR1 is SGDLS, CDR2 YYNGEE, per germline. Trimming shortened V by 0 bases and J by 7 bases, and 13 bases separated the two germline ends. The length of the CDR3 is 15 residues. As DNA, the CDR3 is TGTGCCAGCAGCGTAGGGGGCCCTTGGAGTGAAAAACTGTTTTTT. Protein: CASSVGGPWSEKLFF.

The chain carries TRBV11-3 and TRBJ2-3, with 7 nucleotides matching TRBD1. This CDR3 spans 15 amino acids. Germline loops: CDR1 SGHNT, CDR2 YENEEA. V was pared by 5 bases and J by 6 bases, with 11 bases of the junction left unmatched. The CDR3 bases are TGTGCCAGCAGCACCGGGACAGTCTTTGGTGATACGCAGTATTTT. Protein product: CASSTGTVFGDTQYF.

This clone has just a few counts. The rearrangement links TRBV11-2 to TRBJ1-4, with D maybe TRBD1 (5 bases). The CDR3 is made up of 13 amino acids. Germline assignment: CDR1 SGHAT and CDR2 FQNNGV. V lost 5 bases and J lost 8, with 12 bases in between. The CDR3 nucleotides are TGTGCCAGCAGCAGGGGCATTGGCGAAAAACTGTTTTTT. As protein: CASSRGIGEKLFF.

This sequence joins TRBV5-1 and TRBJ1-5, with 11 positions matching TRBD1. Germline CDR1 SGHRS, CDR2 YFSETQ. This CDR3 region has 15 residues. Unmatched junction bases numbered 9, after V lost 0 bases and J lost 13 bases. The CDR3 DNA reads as TGCGCCAGCAGCTTGGACGGGACAGGGGGGTCGATGCAGCATTTT. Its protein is CASSLDGTGGSMQHF.

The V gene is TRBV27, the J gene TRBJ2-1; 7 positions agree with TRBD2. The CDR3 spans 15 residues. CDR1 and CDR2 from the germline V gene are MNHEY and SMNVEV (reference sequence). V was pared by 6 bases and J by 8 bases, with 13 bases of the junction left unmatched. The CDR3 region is CASRPGLRKRDEQFF. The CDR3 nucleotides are TGTGCCAGCAGGCCGGGACTACGTAAGAGGGATGAGCAGTTCTTC.

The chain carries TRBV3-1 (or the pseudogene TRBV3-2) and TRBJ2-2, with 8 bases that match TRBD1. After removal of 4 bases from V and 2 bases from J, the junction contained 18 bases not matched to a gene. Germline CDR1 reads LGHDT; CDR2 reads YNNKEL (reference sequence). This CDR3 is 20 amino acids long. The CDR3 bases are TGTGCCAGCAGCCGTCCCCAAGTACAGGGGGGAAGGATCAACACCGGGGAGCTGTTTTTT. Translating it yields CASSRPQVQGGRINTGELFF.

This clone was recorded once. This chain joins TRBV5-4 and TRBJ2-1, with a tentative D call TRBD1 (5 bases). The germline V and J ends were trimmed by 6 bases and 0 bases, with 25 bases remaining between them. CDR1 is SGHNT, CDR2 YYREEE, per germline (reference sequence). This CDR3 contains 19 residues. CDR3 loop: CASIETPPGRVYSYNEQFF. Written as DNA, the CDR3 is TGTGCCAGCATCGAAACCCCTCCCGGCAGGGTGTACTCCTACAATGAGCAGTTCTTC.

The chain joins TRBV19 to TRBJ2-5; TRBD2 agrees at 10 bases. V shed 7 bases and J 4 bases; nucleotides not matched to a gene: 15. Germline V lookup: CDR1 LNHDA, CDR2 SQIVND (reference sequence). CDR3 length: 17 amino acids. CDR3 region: CASTGGALAGVGETQYF. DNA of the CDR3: TGTGCCAGTACCGGGGGCGCTCTAGCGGGAGTTGGAGAGACCCAGTACTTC. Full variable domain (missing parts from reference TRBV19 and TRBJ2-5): DGGITQSPKYLFRKEGQNVTLSCEQNLNHDAMYWYRQDPGQGLRLIYYSQIVNDFQKGDIAEGYSVSREKKESFPLTVTSAQKNPTAFYLCASTGGALAGVGETQYFGPGTRLLVL.

CDR3 in DNA: TGTGCCAGCAGCCGAGACAGGGCACGCGGGGAGCTGTTTTTT. Protein: CASSRDRARGELFF. The chain combines TRBV5-4 with TRBJ2-2; TRBD1 aligns across 7 bases. CDR1 is SGHNT and CDR2 is YYREEE in the germline V gene (reference sequence). The CDR3 contains 14 residues. V was clipped by 4 bases and J by 7 bases; unmatched bases: 7.